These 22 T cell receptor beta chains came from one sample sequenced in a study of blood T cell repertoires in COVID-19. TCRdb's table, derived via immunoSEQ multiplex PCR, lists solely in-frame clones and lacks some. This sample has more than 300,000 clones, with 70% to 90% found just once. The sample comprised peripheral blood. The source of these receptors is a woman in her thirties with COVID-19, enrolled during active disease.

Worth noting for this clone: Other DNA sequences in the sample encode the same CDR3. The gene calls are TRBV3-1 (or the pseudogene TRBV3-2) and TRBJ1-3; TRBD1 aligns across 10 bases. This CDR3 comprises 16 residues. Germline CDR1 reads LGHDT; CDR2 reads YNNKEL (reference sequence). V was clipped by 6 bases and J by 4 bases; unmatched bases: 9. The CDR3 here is CASSRGDRGRGNTIYF. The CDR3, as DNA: TGTGCCAGCAGTCGCGGCGACAGGGGGCGAGGAAACACCATATATTTT.

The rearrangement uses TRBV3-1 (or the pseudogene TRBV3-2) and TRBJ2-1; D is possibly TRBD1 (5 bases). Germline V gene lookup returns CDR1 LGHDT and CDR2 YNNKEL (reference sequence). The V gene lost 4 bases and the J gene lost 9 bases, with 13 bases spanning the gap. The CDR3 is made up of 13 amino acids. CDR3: CASSPPGYGEQFF. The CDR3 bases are TGTGCCAGCAGCCCGCCAGGGTACGGTGAGCAGTTCTTC.

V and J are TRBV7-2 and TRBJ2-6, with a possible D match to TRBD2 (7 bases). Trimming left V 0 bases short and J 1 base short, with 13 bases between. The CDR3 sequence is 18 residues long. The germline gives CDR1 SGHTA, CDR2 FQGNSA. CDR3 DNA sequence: TGTGCCAGCAGCTTAGCGCTAGGGGGGGCGTCTGGGGCCAACGTCCTGACTTTC. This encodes CASSLALGGASGANVLTF.

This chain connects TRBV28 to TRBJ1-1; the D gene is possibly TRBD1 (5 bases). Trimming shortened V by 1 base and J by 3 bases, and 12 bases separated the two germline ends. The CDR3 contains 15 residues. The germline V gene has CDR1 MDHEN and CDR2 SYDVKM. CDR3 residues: CASSLLKGFDTEAFF. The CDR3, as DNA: TGTGCCAGCAGTTTATTAAAGGGGTTTGACACTGAAGCTTTCTTT.

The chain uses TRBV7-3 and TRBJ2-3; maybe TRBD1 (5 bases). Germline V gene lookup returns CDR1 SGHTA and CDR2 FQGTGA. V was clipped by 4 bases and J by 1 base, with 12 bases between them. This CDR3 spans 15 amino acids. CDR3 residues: CASSSQGWGTDTQYF. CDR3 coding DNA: TGTGCCAGCAGCTCCCAGGGTTGGGGCACAGATACGCAGTATTTT.

CDR3 in amino acids: CASSLFRGSNQPQHF. The CDR3 DNA follows: TGTGCCAGCAGCTTGTTCAGGGGATCCAATCAGCCCCAGCATTTT. This rearrangement joins TRBV5-6 to TRBJ1-5; a weak D match, TRBD1 (6 bases). Germline values: CDR1 SGHDT, CDR2 YYEEEE. The CDR3 runs 15 residues. Trimming cost V 1 base and J 3 bases, with 11 bases left between them.

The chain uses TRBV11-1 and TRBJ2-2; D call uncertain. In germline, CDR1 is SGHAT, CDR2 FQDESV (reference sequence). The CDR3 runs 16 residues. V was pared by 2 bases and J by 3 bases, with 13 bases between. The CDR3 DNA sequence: TGTGCCAGCAGCTTAACCGTGGCCTCTGACACCGGGGAGCTGTTTTTT. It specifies CASSLTVASDTGELFF.

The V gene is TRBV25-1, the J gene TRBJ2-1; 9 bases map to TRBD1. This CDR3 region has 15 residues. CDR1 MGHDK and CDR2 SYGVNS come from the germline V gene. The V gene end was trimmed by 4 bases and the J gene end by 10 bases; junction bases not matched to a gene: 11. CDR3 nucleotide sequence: TGTGCCAGCAGTGTCCTTTCGGCGGGGACAGGGGAGCAGTTCTTC. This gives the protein CASSVLSAGTGEQFF.

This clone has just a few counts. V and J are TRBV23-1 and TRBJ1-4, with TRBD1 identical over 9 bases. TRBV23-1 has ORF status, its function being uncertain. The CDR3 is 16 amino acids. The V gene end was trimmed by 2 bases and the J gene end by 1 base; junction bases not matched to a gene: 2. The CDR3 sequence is CASSQRGQGTNEKLFF. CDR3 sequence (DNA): TGCGCCAGCAGTCAAAGGGGACAGGGAACTAATGAAAAACTGTTTTTT.

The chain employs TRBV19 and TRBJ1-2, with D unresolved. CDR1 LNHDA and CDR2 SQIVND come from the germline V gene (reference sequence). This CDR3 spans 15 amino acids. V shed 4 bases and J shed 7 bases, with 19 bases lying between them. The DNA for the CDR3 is TGTGCCAGTAGTAGCGGAAACATCCTTCTTGGTGGCTACACCTTC. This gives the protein CASSSGNILLGGYTF.

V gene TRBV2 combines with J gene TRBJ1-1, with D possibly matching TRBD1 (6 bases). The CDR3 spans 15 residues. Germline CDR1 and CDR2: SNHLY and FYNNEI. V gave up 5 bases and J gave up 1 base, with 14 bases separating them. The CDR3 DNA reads TGTGCCAGCAGTAGCAGGGGATTCGAGAACACTGAAGCTTTCTTT. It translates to CASSSRGFENTEAFF.

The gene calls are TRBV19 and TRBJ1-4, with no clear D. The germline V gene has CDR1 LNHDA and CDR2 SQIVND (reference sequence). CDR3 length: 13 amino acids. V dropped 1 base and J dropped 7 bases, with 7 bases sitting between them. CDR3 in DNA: TGTGCCAGTAGTATAGCGGGAGGTGAAAAACTGTTTTTT. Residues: CASSIAGGEKLFF.

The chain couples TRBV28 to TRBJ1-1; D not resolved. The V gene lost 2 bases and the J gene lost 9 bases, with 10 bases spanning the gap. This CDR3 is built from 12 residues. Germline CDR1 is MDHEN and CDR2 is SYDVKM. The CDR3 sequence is CASSLLEAKAFF. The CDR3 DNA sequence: TGTGCCAGCAGTTTACTTGAAGCCAAAGCTTTCTTT. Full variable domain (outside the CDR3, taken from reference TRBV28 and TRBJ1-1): DVKVTQSSRYLVKRTGEKVFLECVQDMDHENMFWYRQDPGLGLRLIYFSYDVKMKEKGDIPEGYSVSREKKERFSLILESASTNQTSMYLCASSLLEAKAFFGQGTRLTVV.

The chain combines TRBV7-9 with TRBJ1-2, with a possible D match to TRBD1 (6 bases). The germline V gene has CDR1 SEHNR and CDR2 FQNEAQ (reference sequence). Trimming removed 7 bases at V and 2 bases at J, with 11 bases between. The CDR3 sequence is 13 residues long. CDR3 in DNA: TGTGCCAGCACCTACGACAGGAACTATGGCTACACCTTC. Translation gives CASTYDRNYGYTF.

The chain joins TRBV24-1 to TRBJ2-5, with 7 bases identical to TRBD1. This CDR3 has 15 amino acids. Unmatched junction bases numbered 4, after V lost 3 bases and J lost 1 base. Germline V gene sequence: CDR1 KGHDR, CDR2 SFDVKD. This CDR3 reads CATSDLDRPQETQYF. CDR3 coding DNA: TGTGCCACCAGTGATCTGGACAGGCCCCAAGAGACCCAGTACTTC.

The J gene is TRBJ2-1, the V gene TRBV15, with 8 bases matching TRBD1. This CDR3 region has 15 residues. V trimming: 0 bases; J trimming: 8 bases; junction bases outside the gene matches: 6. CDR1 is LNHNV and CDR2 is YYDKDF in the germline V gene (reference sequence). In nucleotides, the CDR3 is TGTGCCACCAGCAGAGAACCGCAGGGGGCAGATGAGCAGTTCTTC. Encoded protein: CATSREPQGADEQFF.

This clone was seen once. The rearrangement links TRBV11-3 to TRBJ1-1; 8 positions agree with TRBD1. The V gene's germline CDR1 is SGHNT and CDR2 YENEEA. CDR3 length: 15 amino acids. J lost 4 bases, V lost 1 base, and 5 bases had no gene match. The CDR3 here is CASSLGPQGVTEAFF. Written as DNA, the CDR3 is TGTGCCAGCAGCTTAGGTCCACAGGGGGTCACTGAAGCTTTCTTT.

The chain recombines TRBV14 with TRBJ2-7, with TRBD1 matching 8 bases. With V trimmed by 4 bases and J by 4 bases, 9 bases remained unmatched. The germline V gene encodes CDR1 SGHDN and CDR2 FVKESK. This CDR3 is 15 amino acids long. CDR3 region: CASSRAGGPTYEQYV. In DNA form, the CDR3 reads TGTGCCAGCAGCCGAGCAGGGGGCCCCACTTACGAGCAGTACGTC.

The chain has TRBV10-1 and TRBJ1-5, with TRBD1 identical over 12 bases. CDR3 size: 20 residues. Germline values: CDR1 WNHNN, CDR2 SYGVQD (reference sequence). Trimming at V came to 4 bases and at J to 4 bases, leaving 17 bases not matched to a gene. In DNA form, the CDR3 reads TGCGCCAGCAGTGGGCCAGATTCCGGGACAGGGGGCGCGATGAATCAGCCCCAGCATTTT. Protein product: CASSGPDSGTGGAMNQPQHF.

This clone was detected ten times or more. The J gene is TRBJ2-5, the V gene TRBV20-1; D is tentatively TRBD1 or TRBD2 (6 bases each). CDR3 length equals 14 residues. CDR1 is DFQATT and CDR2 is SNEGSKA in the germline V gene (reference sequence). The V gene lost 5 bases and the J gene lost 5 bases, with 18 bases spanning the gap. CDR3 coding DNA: TGCAGTGCTCGTGGGGGCCGGGACTCCGAGACCCAGTACTTC. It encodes CSARGGRDSETQYF.

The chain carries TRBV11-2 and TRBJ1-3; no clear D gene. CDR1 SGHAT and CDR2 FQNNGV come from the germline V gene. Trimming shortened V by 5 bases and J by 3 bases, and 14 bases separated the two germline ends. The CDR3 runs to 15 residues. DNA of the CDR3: TGTGCCAGCAGCCTCTCTCCCGGGTATGGAAACACCATATATTTT. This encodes CASSLSPGYGNTIYF.

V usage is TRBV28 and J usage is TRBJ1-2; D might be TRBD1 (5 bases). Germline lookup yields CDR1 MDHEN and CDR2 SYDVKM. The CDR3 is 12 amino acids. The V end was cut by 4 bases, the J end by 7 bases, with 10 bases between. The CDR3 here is CASSSGDSGYTF. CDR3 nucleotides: TGTGCCAGCAGTTCGGGGGATTCTGGCTACACCTTC.